The sequence of this T cell receptor (beta chain) was determined in a study of cytomegalovirus exposure and HLA in healthy donors. General study findings and limits: Investigators reported 150 to 200 TCR beta chains as tied to cytomegalovirus. With high specificity and sensitivity, the classifier reportedly diagnosed cytomegalovirus status. One later analysis, an examination of the 90 to 150 validation repertoires, found that first-cohort TCR clusters tended to co-occur in them. Most TCR sequences showed up rarely, but some public TCRs showed up in many donors.

In the case of this clone: Its cognate antigen is unknown.

This CDR3 spans 14 amino acids. Germline CDR1 reads ENHRY; CDR2 reads SYGVKD. The V gene lost 3 bases and the J gene lost 4 bases, with 10 bases spanning the gap. Data came from immunoSEQ multiplex PCR; TCRdb stores just in-frame clones and leaves some out. The sample yields 150,000 or so clones, around 84% seen once. V usage is TRBV10-3 and J usage is TRBJ2-1, with D maybe TRBD2 (6 bases). Material for sequencing was PBMCs. The source is a human donor in good health. The DNA for the CDR3 is TGTGCCATCAGTGAAGAACTAGCATACAATGAGCAGTTCTTC. Protein product: CAISEELAYNEQFF.